This T cell receptor beta chain derives from a study of T cells in tumors after PD-1 blockade. Clones were read by immunoSEQ multiplex PCR, and TCRdb kept only the in-frame ones, dropping some. Of about 20,000 clones listed, 78% are singletons. CDR1 SGHNT and CDR2 YENEEA come from the germline V gene. V was pared by 8 bases and J by 15 bases, with 19 bases of the junction left unmatched. This CDR3 has 15 residues. The chain recombines TRBV11-3 with TRBJ1-6; TRBD1 aligns across 7 bases. The sequencing used PBMCs, collected before anti-PD-1 treatment. The origin of this receptor is a human donor with basal cell carcinoma. This CDR3 is CASHHKGALDRILHF. CDR3 sequence (DNA): TGTGCCAGCCATCATAAGGGGGCTTTGGATCGAATCCTCCACTTT.